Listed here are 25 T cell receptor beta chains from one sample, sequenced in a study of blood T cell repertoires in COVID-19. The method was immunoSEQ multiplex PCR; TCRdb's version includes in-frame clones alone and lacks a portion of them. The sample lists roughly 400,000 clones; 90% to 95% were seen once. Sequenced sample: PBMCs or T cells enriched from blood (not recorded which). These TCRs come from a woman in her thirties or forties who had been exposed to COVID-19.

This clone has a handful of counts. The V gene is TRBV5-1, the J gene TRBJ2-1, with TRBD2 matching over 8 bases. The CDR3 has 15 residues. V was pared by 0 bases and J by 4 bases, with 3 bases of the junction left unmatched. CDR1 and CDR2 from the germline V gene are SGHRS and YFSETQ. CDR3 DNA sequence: TGCGCCAGCAGCTTGGATAGCGGGGTGTACAATGAGCAGTTCTTC. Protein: CASSLDSGVYNEQFF.

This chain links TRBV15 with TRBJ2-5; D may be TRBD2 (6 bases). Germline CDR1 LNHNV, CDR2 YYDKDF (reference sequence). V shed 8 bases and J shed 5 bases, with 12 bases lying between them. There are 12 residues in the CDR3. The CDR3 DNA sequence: TGTGCCACCTCCGCCCGGGGGGAGACCCAGTACTTC. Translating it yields CATSARGETQYF.

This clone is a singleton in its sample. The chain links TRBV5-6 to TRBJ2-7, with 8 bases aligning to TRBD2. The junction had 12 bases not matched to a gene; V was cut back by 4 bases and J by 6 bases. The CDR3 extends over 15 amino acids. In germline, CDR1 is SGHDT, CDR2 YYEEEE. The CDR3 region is CASSPEVGRASEQYF. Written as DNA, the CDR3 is TGTGCCAGCAGCCCAGAAGTCGGGAGGGCCTCCGAGCAGTACTTC.

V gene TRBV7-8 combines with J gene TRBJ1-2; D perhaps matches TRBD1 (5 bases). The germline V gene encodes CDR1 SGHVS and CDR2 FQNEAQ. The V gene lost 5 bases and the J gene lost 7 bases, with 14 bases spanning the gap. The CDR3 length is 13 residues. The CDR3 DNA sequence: TGTGCCAGCAGCCCCGACAGTTCAGTTGGCTACACCTTC. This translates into CASSPDSSVGYTF.

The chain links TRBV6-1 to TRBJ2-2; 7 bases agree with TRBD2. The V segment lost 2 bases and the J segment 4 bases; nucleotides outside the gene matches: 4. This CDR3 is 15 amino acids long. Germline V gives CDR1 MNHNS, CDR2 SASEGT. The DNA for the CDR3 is TGTGCCAGCAGTGAAACCGGGACTATCACCGGGGAGCTGTTTTTT. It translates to CASSETGTITGELFF.

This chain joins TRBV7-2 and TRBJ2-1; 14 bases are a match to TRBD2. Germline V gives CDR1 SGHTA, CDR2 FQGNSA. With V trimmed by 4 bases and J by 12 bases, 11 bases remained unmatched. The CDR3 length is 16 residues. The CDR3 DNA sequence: TGTGCCAGCAGCTCCCAAGGGACTAGCGGGAGTGATAGGCAGTTCTTC. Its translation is CASSSQGTSGSDRQFF.

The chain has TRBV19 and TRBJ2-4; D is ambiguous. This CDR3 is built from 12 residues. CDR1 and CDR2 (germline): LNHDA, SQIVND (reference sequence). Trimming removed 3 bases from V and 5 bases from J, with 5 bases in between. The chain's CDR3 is CASSMAENIQYF. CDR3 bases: TGTGCCAGTAGTATGGCAGAAAACATTCAGTACTTC.

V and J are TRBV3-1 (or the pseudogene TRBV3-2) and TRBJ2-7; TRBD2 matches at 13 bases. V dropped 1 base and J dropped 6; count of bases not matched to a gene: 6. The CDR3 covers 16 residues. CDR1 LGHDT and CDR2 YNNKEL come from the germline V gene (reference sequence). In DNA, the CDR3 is TGTGCCAGCAGCCAAGGACTAGCGGGGGGCCCGTTCGAGCAGTACTTC. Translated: CASSQGLAGGPFEQYF.

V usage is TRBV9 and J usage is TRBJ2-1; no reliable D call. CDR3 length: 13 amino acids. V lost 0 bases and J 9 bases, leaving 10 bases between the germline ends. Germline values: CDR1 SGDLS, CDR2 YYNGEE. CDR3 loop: CASSVGGGGEQFF. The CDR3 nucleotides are TGTGCCAGCAGCGTAGGAGGCGGCGGTGAGCAGTTCTTC. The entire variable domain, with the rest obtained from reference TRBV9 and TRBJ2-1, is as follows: DSGVTQTPKHLITATGQRVTLRCSPRSGDLSVYWYQQSLDQGLQFLIQYYNGEERAKGNILERFSAQQFPDLHSELNLSSLELGDSALYFCASSVGGGGEQFFGPGTRLTVL.

In nucleotides, the CDR3 is TGTGCCAGCTCACCACGGGGGGTAGGGACTGAAGCTTTCTTT. Its translation: CASSPRGVGTEAFF. V gene TRBV18 combines with J gene TRBJ1-1; perhaps TRBD1 as D (5 bases). V was trimmed by 1 base and J by 5 bases, leaving 11 bases between them. CDR1 is KGHSH and CDR2 is LQKENI in the germline V gene. The CDR3 is 14 amino acids.

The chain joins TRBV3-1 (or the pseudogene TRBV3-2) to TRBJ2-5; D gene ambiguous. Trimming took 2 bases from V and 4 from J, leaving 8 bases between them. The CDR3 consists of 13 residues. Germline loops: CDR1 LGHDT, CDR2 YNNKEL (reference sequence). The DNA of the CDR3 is TGTGCCAGCAGCCAACGGGTTGGAGAGACCCAGTACTTC. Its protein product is CASSQRVGETQYF.

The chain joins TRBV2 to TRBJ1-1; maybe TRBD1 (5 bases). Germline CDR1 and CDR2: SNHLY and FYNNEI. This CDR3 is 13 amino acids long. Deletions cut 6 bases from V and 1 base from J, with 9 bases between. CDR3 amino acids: CASSYDRNTEAFF. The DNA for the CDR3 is TGTGCCAGCAGCTACGACAGGAACACTGAAGCTTTCTTT.

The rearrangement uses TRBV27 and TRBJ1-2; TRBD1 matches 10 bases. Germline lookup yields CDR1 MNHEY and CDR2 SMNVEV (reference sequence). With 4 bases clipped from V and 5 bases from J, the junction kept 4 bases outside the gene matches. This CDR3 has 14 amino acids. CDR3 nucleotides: TGTGCCAGCAGTTGGGACAGGGGTAATTATGGCTACACCTTC. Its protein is CASSWDRGNYGYTF.

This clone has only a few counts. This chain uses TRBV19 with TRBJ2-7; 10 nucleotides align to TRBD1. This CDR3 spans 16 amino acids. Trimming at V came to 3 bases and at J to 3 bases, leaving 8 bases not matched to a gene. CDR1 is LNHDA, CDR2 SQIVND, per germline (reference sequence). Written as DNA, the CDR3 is TGTGCCAGTAGTATCGGGACAGGGGTTAATGGCTACGAGCAGTACTTC. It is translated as CASSIGTGVNGYEQYF.

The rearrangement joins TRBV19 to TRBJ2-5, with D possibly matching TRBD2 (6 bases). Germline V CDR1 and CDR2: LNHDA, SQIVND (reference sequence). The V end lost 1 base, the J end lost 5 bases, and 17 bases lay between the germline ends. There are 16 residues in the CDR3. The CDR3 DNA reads TGTGCCAGTAGTATAGCCTCCATGGCGGGGCCTGAGACCCAGTACTTC. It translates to CASSIASMAGPETQYF.

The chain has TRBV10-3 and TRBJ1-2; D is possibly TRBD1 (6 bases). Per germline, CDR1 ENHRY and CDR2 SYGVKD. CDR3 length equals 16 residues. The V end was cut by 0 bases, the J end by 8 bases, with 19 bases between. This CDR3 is CAISESFRGIGAGYTF. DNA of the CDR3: TGTGCCATCAGTGAGTCATTCAGGGGAATAGGTGCGGGCTACACCTTC.

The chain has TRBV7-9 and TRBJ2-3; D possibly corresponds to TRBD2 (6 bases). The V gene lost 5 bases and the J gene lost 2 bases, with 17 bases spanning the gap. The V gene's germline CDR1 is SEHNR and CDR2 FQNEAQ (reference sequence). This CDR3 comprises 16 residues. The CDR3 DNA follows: TGTGCCAGCAGCCTGCGTCAGGGACTCAACACAGATACGCAGTATTTT. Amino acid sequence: CASSLRQGLNTDTQYF.

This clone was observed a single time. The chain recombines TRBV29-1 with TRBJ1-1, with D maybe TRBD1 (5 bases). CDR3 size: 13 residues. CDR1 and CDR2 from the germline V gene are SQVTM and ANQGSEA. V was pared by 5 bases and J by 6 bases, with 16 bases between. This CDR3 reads CSVPGSEGAEAFF. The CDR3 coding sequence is TGCAGCGTTCCCGGATCGGAAGGGGCTGAAGCTTTCTTT.

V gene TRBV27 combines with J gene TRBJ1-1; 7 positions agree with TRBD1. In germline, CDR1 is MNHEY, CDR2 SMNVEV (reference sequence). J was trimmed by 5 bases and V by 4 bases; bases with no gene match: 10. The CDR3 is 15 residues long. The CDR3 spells CASSYRRTGGTEAFF. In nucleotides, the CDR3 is TGTGCCAGCAGTTATAGGCGGACAGGAGGGACTGAAGCTTTCTTT.

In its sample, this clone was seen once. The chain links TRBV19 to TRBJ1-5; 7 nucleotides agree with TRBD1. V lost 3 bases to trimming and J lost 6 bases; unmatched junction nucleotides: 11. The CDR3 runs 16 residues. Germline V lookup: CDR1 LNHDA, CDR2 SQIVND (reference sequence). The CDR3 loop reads CASSISGRGSGQPQHF. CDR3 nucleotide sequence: TGTGCCAGTAGTATTAGTGGCAGGGGGAGTGGTCAGCCCCAGCATTTT.

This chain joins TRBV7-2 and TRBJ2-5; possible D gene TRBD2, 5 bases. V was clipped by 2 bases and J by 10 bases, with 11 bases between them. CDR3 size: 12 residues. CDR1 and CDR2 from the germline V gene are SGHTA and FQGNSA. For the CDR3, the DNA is TGTGCCAGCAGCTTAATACTCGGGGACCAGTACTTC. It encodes CASSLILGDQYF.

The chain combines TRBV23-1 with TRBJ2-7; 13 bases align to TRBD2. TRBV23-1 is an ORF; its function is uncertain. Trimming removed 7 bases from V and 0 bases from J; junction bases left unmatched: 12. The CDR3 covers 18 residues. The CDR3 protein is CASIPGTSGDLSSYEQYF. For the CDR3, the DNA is TGCGCCAGCATTCCCGGGACTAGCGGGGACCTAAGCTCCTACGAGCAGTACTTC.

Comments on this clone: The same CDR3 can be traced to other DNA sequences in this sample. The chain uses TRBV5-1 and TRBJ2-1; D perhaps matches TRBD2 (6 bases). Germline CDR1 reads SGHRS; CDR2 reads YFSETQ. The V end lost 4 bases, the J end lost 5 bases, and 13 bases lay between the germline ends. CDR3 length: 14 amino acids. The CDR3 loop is CASSPGLINNEQFF. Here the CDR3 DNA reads TGCGCCAGCAGCCCGGGACTGATTAACAATGAGCAGTTCTTC.

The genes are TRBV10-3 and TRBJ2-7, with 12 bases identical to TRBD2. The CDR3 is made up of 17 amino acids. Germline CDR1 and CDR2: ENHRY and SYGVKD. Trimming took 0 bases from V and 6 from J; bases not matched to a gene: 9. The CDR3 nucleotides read TGTGCCATCAGTGAGTCCGGGCTAGCGGGAGGGCCTGGCGAGCAGTACTTC. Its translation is CAISESGLAGGPGEQYF.

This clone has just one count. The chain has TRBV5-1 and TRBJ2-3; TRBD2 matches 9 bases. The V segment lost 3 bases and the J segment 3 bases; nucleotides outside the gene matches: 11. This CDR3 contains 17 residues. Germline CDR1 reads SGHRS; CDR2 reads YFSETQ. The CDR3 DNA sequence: TGCGCCAGCAGCTGGAGGGGAGCTAGCGGGGAAACAGATACGCAGTATTTT. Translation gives CASSWRGASGETDTQYF.